The 25 T cell receptor beta chains listed next were all sequenced from one sample in a study of blood T cell repertoires in COVID-19. Measured with immunoSEQ multiplex PCR; TCRdb has only the in-frame clones, and not every one. Of approximately 78,000 clones listed, roughly 83% are singletons. The sequenced sample consisted of peripheral blood. These receptors all stem from a woman aged 80 or over with acute or convalescent COVID-19.

The chain links TRBV19 to TRBJ1-5, with unresolved D. The V gene's germline CDR1 is LNHDA and CDR2 SQIVND (reference sequence). This CDR3 spans 14 amino acids. Between the trimmed V and J ends, which lost 9 bases and 6 bases, there was a span of 18 bases. The CDR3 loop reads CASGRLTWGQPQHF. The CDR3 bases are TGTGCCAGCGGGAGGCTGACTTGGGGTCAGCCCCAGCATTTT.

The rearrangement links TRBV6-1 to TRBJ2-1; tentatively, D is TRBD1 (6 bases). This CDR3 comprises 14 residues. Germline assignment: CDR1 MNHNS and CDR2 SASEGT. The V gene lost 3 bases and the J gene lost 7 bases, with 13 bases spanning the gap. CDR3 residues: CASSDYGQLNEQFF. The CDR3 DNA sequence: TGTGCCAGCAGTGATTACGGACAGCTTAATGAGCAGTTCTTC.

The chain is built from TRBV5-6 and TRBJ1-1, with D unresolved. V shed 0 bases and J shed 0 bases, with 6 bases lying between them. The CDR3 runs 14 residues. CDR1 SGHDT and CDR2 YYEEEE come from the germline V gene. Written as DNA, the CDR3 is TGTGCCAGCAGCTTGGTTACAGTGAACACTGAAGCTTTCTTT. Its translation is CASSLVTVNTEAFF.

The V gene is TRBV3-1 (or the pseudogene TRBV3-2), the J gene TRBJ1-1; D perhaps matches TRBD1 (6 bases). V shed 3 bases and J shed 2 bases, with 10 bases lying between them. This CDR3 comprises 14 residues. Germline CDR1 reads LGHDT; CDR2 reads YNNKEL (reference sequence). The CDR3 DNA reads as TGTGCCAGCAGCCACCAGGGGCCTAACACTGAAGCTTTCTTT. Translating it yields CASSHQGPNTEAFF.

The chain uses TRBV6-6 and TRBJ1-4; D unclear. Per germline, CDR1 MNHNY and CDR2 SVGAGI (reference sequence). The CDR3 runs to 15 residues. With 0 bases removed from V and 2 bases from J, the gap between germline ends came to 7 bases. The CDR3 DNA follows: TGTGCCAGCAGTTACTCGGGCAGCACTAATGAAAAACTGTTTTTT. Translation: CASSYSGSTNEKLFF.

The chain carries TRBV6-5 and TRBJ1-3, with 7 positions matching TRBD1. This CDR3 comprises 14 residues. The germline V gene encodes CDR1 MNHEY and CDR2 SVGAGI. Losses at the gene ends were 4 bases for V and 4 bases for J; bases not matched to a gene: 4. The CDR3 DNA reads as TGTGCCAGCAGTTTCGACAGGGCAGGAAACACCATATATTTT. Translation gives CASSFDRAGNTIYF.

This chain uses TRBV21-1 with TRBJ1-1. TRBV21-1 is flagged as a pseudogene. The CDR3 has 15 amino acids. The CDR3 region is CASSVGGRENTEAFF. CDR3 DNA sequence: TGTGCCAGCAGCGTTGGAGGGAGAGAGAACACTGAAGCTTTCTTT.

The chain combines TRBV5-1 with TRBJ2-1; 7 bases map to TRBD2. The CDR3 spans 17 residues. The V and J ends lost 4 bases and 0 bases, in that order; junction bases with no gene match: 10. In germline, CDR1 is SGHRS, CDR2 YFSETQ. CDR3 sequence (DNA): TGCGCCAGCAGCCCCGGGCCTAGCGGAGGCTCCTACAATGAGCAGTTCTTC. The encoded protein is CASSPGPSGGSYNEQFF.

This clone was seen once. J is TRBJ2-1 and V is TRBV2; D may be TRBD2 (6 bases). This CDR3 is 16 amino acids long. In germline, CDR1 is SNHLY, CDR2 FYNNEI. The germline V and J ends were trimmed by 8 bases and 0 bases, with 17 bases remaining between them. Written as DNA, the CDR3 is TGTGCCAGCCAGAGCACGCGGGGCCGCTCCTACAATGAGCAGTTCTTC. Protein product: CASQSTRGRSYNEQFF. The whole variable domain, filled in from reference TRBV2 and TRBJ2-1, reads EPEVTQTPSHQVTQMGQEVILRCVPISNHLYFYWYRQILGQKVEFLVSFYNNEISEKSEIFDDQFSVERPDGSNFTLKIRSTKLEDSAMYFCASQSTRGRSYNEQFFGPGTRLTVL.

V usage is TRBV30 and J usage is TRBJ2-5; 7 positions agree with TRBD2. The germline CDR1 and CDR2 sequences are GTSNPN and SVGIG (reference sequence). This CDR3 is built from 14 residues. J lost 4 bases, V lost 4 bases, and 9 bases had no gene match. The CDR3 spells CAWKSAGPGETQYF. The DNA for the CDR3 is TGTGCCTGGAAGTCAGCGGGGCCCGGAGAGACCCAGTACTTC.

This chain links TRBV19 with TRBJ2-6, with D possibly TRBD2 on 5 matching bases. Trimming stripped 3 bases from V and 2 bases from J, with 8 bases between. Germline assignment: CDR1 LNHDA and CDR2 SQIVND (reference sequence). The CDR3 consists of 15 residues. The CDR3 is CASSMIGAGANVLTF. As DNA, the CDR3 is TGTGCCAGTAGTATGATCGGGGCTGGGGCCAACGTCCTGACTTTC.

The chain carries TRBV9 and TRBJ1-5; D may be TRBD1 (5 bases). Germline CDR1 is SGDLS and CDR2 is YYNGEE. This CDR3 has 14 residues. Trimming pared 5 bases from V and 0 bases from J, leaving 9 bases between. CDR3 loop: CASRLTVSNQPQHF. The DNA of the CDR3 is TGTGCCAGCAGACTGACAGTTAGCAATCAGCCCCAGCATTTT.

V usage is TRBV9 and J usage is TRBJ2-7; TRBD1 matches 7 bases. The V and J ends lost 0 bases and 3 bases, in that order; junction bases with no gene match: 9. The germline gives CDR1 SGDLS, CDR2 YYNGEE. This CDR3 contains 16 residues. The CDR3 nucleotides are TGTGCCAGCAGCGTAGATGAGGGGGCCGCAGGCTACGAGCAGTACTTC. It specifies CASSVDEGAAGYEQYF.

This clone was detected a few times. This chain links TRBV15 with TRBJ2-7; 9 nucleotides align to TRBD1. Germline CDR1 and CDR2: LNHNV and YYDKDF (reference sequence). The CDR3 totals 15 residues. V trimming: 3 bases; J trimming: 4 bases; junction bases outside the gene matches: 7. The CDR3 coding sequence is TGTGCCACCAGCAGTCCCTCGGGACAGGGTTACGAGCAGTACTTC. It translates to CATSSPSGQGYEQYF.

This clone appeared once. The chain joins TRBV3-1 (or the pseudogene TRBV3-2) to TRBJ1-2; weak D call: TRBD1 (6 bases). V lost 1 base and J lost 2, with 11 bases in between. Germline values: CDR1 LGHDT, CDR2 YNNKEL (reference sequence). This CDR3 region has 15 residues. The CDR3 region has the DNA TGTGCCAGCAGCCAAGCGACAGGTTACAACTATGGCTACACCTTC. Translating it yields CASSQATGYNYGYTF.

CDR3 DNA: TGTGCCAGTTTGCAGGGGGGAGAGGAGACCCAGTACTTC. Its translation: CASLQGGEETQYF. The chain employs TRBV3-1 (or the pseudogene TRBV3-2) and TRBJ2-5; maybe TRBD1 (7 bases). V was pared by 9 bases and J by 5 bases, with 16 bases between. Germline CDR1 LGHDT, CDR2 YNNKEL (reference sequence). This CDR3 region has 13 residues.

The CDR3 sequence is CASSSERGFEQYF. CDR3 nucleotide sequence: TGTGCCAGCAGCTCAGAGAGGGGGTTCGAGCAGTACTTC. The chain couples TRBV11-3 to TRBJ2-7, with D maybe TRBD1 (6 bases). V was pared by 4 bases and J by 6 bases, with 13 bases between. The CDR3 extends over 13 amino acids. In germline, CDR1 is SGHNT, CDR2 YENEEA.

This clone was seen a handful of times. The V call is TRBV7-3, the J call TRBJ1-2; 7 bases agree with TRBD1. Germline V CDR1 and CDR2: SGHTA, FQGTGA. V was pared by 4 bases and J by 6 bases, with 5 bases of the junction left unmatched. The CDR3 sequence is 13 residues long. The CDR3 loop is CASSSRTGNGYTF. The CDR3, as DNA: TGTGCCAGCAGCTCTCGGACAGGCAATGGCTACACCTTC.

The chain joins TRBV4-1 to TRBJ2-5; D is perhaps TRBD1 (8 bases). Germline-derived CDR1 and CDR2 are MGHRA and YSYEKL. The CDR3 has 15 residues. The ends were cut back, 2 bases at V and 4 bases at J, with 14 bases in the middle. CDR3 coding DNA: TGCGCCAGCAGCCAATTCCACAGGGGGGGAGAGACCCAGTACTTC. Translated, it gives CASSQFHRGGETQYF.

This clone was observed once. The CDR3 reads CASTLRQGSSYEQYF. The DNA for the CDR3 is TGTGCCAGTACCCTCCGACAGGGTAGCTCCTACGAGCAGTACTTC. This chain joins TRBV19 and TRBJ2-7; 7 bases line up with TRBD1. CDR1 and CDR2 (germline): LNHDA, SQIVND (reference sequence). V shed 7 bases, J shed 0 bases, and the junction held 9 bases outside the gene matches. The CDR3 extends over 15 amino acids.

The V call is TRBV5-1, the J call TRBJ2-1; TRBD2 aligns across 9 bases. Germline CDR1 and CDR2: SGHRS and YFSETQ. This CDR3 is built from 17 residues. Unmatched junction bases numbered 6, after V lost 1 base and J lost 1 base. This CDR3 is CASSLSLAGRSYNEQFF. The CDR3 bases are TGCGCCAGCAGCTTGAGTCTAGCGGGACGTTCCTACAATGAGCAGTTCTTC. The whole variable domain, filled in from reference TRBV5-1 and TRBJ2-1, reads KAGVTQTPRYLIKTRGQQVTLSCSPISGHRSVSWYQQTPGQGLQFLFEYFSETQRNKGNFPGRFSGRQFSNSRSEMNVSTLELGDSALYLCASSLSLAGRSYNEQFFGPGTRLTVL.

V gene TRBV7-2 combines with J gene TRBJ2-1; 12 nucleotides align to TRBD2. The V gene end was trimmed by 1 base and the J gene end by 4 bases; junction bases not matched to a gene: 11. The germline V gene encodes CDR1 SGHTA and CDR2 FQGNSA. There are 19 residues in the CDR3. The CDR3, as DNA: TGTGCCAGCAGCTTAGACCAAGGGGTTCTAGCGGGAGGGTACAATGAGCAGTTCTTC. Protein: CASSLDQGVLAGGYNEQFF.

This chain's CDR3 is CASSPGSNQPQHF. In nucleotides, the CDR3 is TGTGCCAGCTCACCCGGTAGCAATCAGCCCCAGCATTTT. The chain is built from TRBV18 and TRBJ1-5; D remains unclear. Germline CDR1 and CDR2: KGHSH and LQKENI. This CDR3 comprises 13 residues. The V end was cut by 3 bases, the J end by 0 bases, with 3 bases between.

The CDR3 region is CASSGGTGGNTGELFF. In nucleotides, the CDR3 is TGTGCCAGTAGTGGGGGGACAGGGGGCAACACCGGGGAGCTGTTTTTT. The chain joins TRBV19 to TRBJ2-2; the match to TRBD1 covers 12 bases. There are 16 residues in the CDR3. In germline, CDR1 is LNHDA, CDR2 SQIVND (reference sequence). The junction had 3 bases not matched to a gene; V was cut back by 5 bases and J by 2 bases.

The genes are TRBV27 and TRBJ1-4, with TRBD1 matching over 7 bases. CDR1 and CDR2 from the germline V gene are MNHEY and SMNVEV (reference sequence). The trim removed 7 bases at V and 0 bases at J, leaving 5 bases unmatched. This CDR3 contains 15 residues. The chain's CDR3 is CASTDRDATNEKLFF. Here the CDR3 DNA reads TGTGCCAGCACCGACAGGGATGCAACTAATGAAAAACTGTTTTTT.